This passage covers 23 T cell receptor beta chains from one sample sequenced in a study of CD8+ T cells in alopecia areata (dated by TCRdb to the late 2010s). Receptor amplification or capture employed the immunoSEQ multiplex PCR assay. For TCR sequencing, RNA was extracted from every sample and reverse transcribed into cDNA to serve as template. TCRdb took this table from immuneACCESS and kept in-frame rearrangements with V and J called. Such tables lack part of the clones; where checked against another copy, unresolved V genes explain under half of the gap, and the rest is unexplained. For this sample there are about 200,000 clones; less than 45% appear just once. Of the sample, around 0.48% is held by the ten largest clones. Interpreted using the paper, the treatment or condition label stands for: oral pan-JAK inhibitor, 5-10 mg twice daily. This material consisted of CD4+ T cells sorted from blood, taken at approximately week 34, from a patient treated with tofacitinib. The source of these receptors is a human donor with alopecia areata.

V gene TRBV27 combines with J gene TRBJ2-7; 8 bases agree with TRBD2. Trimming cost V 6 bases and J 7 bases; bases outside gene matches: 11. There are 14 residues in the CDR3. CDR1 MNHEY and CDR2 SMNVEV come from the germline V gene (reference sequence). Here the CDR3 reads CASSSLGGRLEQYF. The CDR3 nucleotides are TGTGCCAGCAGCTCTTTGGGCGGGAGGTTAGAGCAGTACTTC.

The CDR3 is CSVGDRGFEQFF. CDR3 in DNA: TGCAGCGTGGGGGACAGGGGTTTTGAGCAGTTCTTC. J is TRBJ2-1 and V is TRBV29-1, with TRBD1 matching over 10 bases. This CDR3 is 12 amino acids long. With 6 bases clipped from V and 9 bases from J, the junction kept 5 bases outside the gene matches. Germline V gene lookup returns CDR1 SQVTM and CDR2 ANQGSEA.

The chain employs TRBV6-5 and TRBJ2-1; 8 nucleotides match TRBD2. Germline lookup yields CDR1 MNHEY and CDR2 SVGAGI. The CDR3 consists of 11 residues. V was clipped by 6 bases and J by 11 bases; unmatched bases: 3. CDR3 residues: CASSVAGKQFF. CDR3 nucleotides: TGTGCCAGCAGCGTAGCGGGGAAGCAGTTCTTC.

This clone has at least ten counts. The chain has TRBV19 and TRBJ1-1; a weak D match, TRBD1 (5 bases). CDR1 LNHDA and CDR2 SQIVND come from the germline V gene (reference sequence). V lost 7 bases and J lost 11, with 20 bases in between. The CDR3 sequence is 13 residues long. The CDR3, as DNA: TGTGCCAGTACCCTCAGGGTAACTACCGAGGCTTTCTTT. Protein: CASTLRVTTEAFF.

The chain is built from TRBV7-9 and TRBJ2-3; maybe TRBD2 (6 bases). Germline V gene sequence: CDR1 SEHNR, CDR2 FQNEAQ (reference sequence). V was clipped by 2 bases and J by 2 bases, with 14 bases between them. CDR3 length: 16 amino acids. The CDR3 region has the DNA TGTGCCAGCAGCTTACATCGGGACTCTTTCACAGATACGCAGTATTTT. It specifies CASSLHRDSFTDTQYF.

This clone was seen more than once but under ten times. This chain connects TRBV6-5 to TRBJ2-3; TRBD2 matches 9 bases. Looked up from germline, CDR1 is MNHEY and CDR2 is SVGAGI. The V and J ends lost 5 bases and 6 bases, in that order; junction bases with no gene match: 6. This CDR3 spans 14 amino acids. CDR3 in amino acids: CASSLAGTIDTQYF. CDR3 sequence (DNA): TGTGCCAGCAGTCTAGCGGGAACCATCGATACGCAGTATTTT.

The gene calls are TRBV11-2 and TRBJ2-3; D might be TRBD2 (6 bases). Germline V gene lookup returns CDR1 SGHAT and CDR2 FQNNGV. Trimming cost V 2 bases and J 4 bases, with 7 bases left between them. The CDR3 is 13 amino acids. The CDR3 loop reads CASSLWGADTQYF. CDR3 nucleotide sequence: TGTGCCAGCAGCTTATGGGGGGCAGATACGCAGTATTTT.

The rearrangement joins TRBV10-3 to TRBJ1-2, with TRBD1 identical over 8 bases. The V gene's germline CDR1 is ENHRY and CDR2 SYGVKD. The V and J ends lost 7 bases and 1 base, in that order; junction bases with no gene match: 5. The CDR3 contains 14 residues. In DNA, the CDR3 is TGTGCCATCAAGGGACAGGCTAATAACTATGGCTACACCTTC. Residues: CAIKGQANNYGYTF.

This chain joins TRBV7-2 and TRBJ2-7, with 7 positions matching TRBD2. V dropped 0 bases and J dropped 6; count of bases not matched to a gene: 11. Per germline, CDR1 SGHTA and CDR2 FQGNSA. There are 16 residues in the CDR3. The CDR3 is CASSLAGGTGGGEQYF. For the CDR3, the DNA is TGTGCCAGCAGCTTAGCCGGTGGAACGGGAGGAGGCGAGCAGTACTTC.

This chain links TRBV7-9 with TRBJ2-2; D remains unclear. Germline V gene lookup returns CDR1 SEHNR and CDR2 FQNEAQ (reference sequence). This CDR3 is 14 amino acids long. V gave up 7 bases and J gave up 1 base, with 10 bases separating them. The CDR3 DNA is TGTGCCAGCAACTATATCAGGAACACCGGGGAGCTGTTTTTT. Its protein is CASNYIRNTGELFF.

The J gene is TRBJ2-3, the V gene TRBV6-1; no reliable D call. The CDR3 is 15 residues long. The V and J ends lost 7 bases and 2 bases respectively, with 16 bases between them. Germline values: CDR1 MNHNS, CDR2 SASEGT. CDR3 sequence (DNA): TGTGCCAGCATTTGGACCCACTGGATCACAGATACGCAGTATTTT. Encoded protein: CASIWTHWITDTQYF.

V is TRBV20-1 and J is TRBJ1-1; TRBD1 is a possible D gene (5 bases). Germline V gene lookup returns CDR1 DFQATT and CDR2 SNEGSKA (reference sequence). V was shortened by 3 bases and J by 6 bases, with 8 bases between the two germline ends. CDR3 length: 11 amino acids. CDR3 coding DNA: TGCAGTGCTAGTCAGGGCGCTGAAGCTTTCTTT. Its translation is CSASQGAEAFF.

This rearrangement joins TRBV7-9 to TRBJ2-7; D could derive from TRBD1 or TRBD2 (5 bases each). The CDR3 totals 15 residues. The ends were cut back, 3 bases at V and 0 bases at J, with 12 bases in the middle. Germline CDR1 reads SEHNR; CDR2 reads FQNEAQ (reference sequence). The CDR3 DNA reads TGTGCCAGCAGCTTCTCTGGGACCAACTCCTACGAGCAGTACTTC. It encodes CASSFSGTNSYEQYF.

V gene TRBV6-5 combines with J gene TRBJ2-3, with D perhaps matching TRBD1 or TRBD2 (6 bases each). Trimming cost V 0 bases and J 5 bases, with 9 bases left between them. This CDR3 is built from 14 residues. Germline V gene data show CDR1 as MNHEY and CDR2 as SVGAGI. The CDR3 DNA reads TGTGCCAGCAGTTACTCGGGGGGCCAAGATACGCAGTATTTT. It is translated as CASSYSGGQDTQYF.

On this clone: This same CDR3 is encoded by further DNA sequences in the sample. The chain links TRBV14 to TRBJ2-2; the D is unclear. Trimming pared 2 bases from V and 5 bases from J, leaving 6 bases between. There are 13 residues in the CDR3. In germline, CDR1 is SGHDN, CDR2 FVKESK. The CDR3 reads CASSQISTGELFF. CDR3 in DNA: TGTGCCAGCAGCCAAATCAGTACCGGGGAGCTGTTTTTT. The full variable domain, its missing parts supplied by reference TRBV14 and TRBJ2-2, is EAGVTQFPSHSVIEKGQTVTLRCDPISGHDNLYWYRRVMGKEIKFLLHFVKESKQDESGMPNNRFLAERTGGTYSTLKVQPAELEDSGVYFCASSQISTGELFFGEGSRLTVL.

The chain carries TRBV5-1 and TRBJ2-7; 7 bases map to TRBD1. V shed 4 bases, J shed 0 bases, and the junction held 10 bases outside the gene matches. CDR3 length: 16 residues. Germline CDR1 and CDR2: SGHRS and YFSETQ. This CDR3 reads CASSPGQVWSSYEQYF. Written as DNA, the CDR3 is TGCGCCAGCAGCCCCGGACAGGTTTGGAGCTCCTACGAGCAGTACTTC. The full variable domain, rest sourced from reference TRBV5-1 and TRBJ2-7, is KAGVTQTPRYLIKTRGQQVTLSCSPISGHRSVSWYQQTPGQGLQFLFEYFSETQRNKGNFPGRFSGRQFSNSRSEMNVSTLELGDSALYLCASSPGQVWSSYEQYFGPGTRLTVT.

There are a few counts of this clone. This rearrangement joins TRBV18 to TRBJ1-5; D is unresolved. The CDR3 sequence is 13 residues long. Germline values: CDR1 KGHSH, CDR2 LQKENI. Between the trimmed V and J ends, which lost 2 bases and 6 bases, there was a span of 8 bases. CDR3 sequence reads: CASSPGFGQPQHF. For the CDR3, the DNA is TGTGCCAGCTCACCAGGGTTCGGTCAGCCCCAGCATTTT.

This clone was recorded many times. The V and J genes are TRBV6-6 and TRBJ2-7; no clear D. CDR3 length: 11 amino acids. Germline V gene sequence: CDR1 MNHNY, CDR2 SVGAGI (reference sequence). V was clipped by 5 bases and J by 2 bases, with 4 bases between them. CDR3 sequence reads: CASSATYEQYF. CDR3 nucleotide sequence: TGTGCCAGCAGTGCAACCTACGAGCAGTACTTC.

The V call is TRBV4-2, the J call TRBJ1-1; D is unresolved. The germline V and J ends were trimmed by 8 bases and 0 bases, with 22 bases remaining between them. The CDR3 covers 17 residues. CDR1 and CDR2 (germline): LGHNA, YNFKEQ. The CDR3 protein is CASAKSFGWSMNTEAFF. DNA of the CDR3: TGTGCCAGCGCTAAGTCCTTCGGGTGGTCCATGAACACTGAAGCTTTCTTT.

The gene calls are TRBV2 and TRBJ1-5; D unresolved. The germline V gene has CDR1 SNHLY and CDR2 FYNNEI. The CDR3 totals 15 residues. The V gene lost 4 bases and the J gene lost 2 bases, with 12 bases spanning the gap. The CDR3 DNA reads as TGTGCCAGCAGTGCCGGGGAGGATGGCAATCAGCCCCAGCATTTT. This sequence encodes CASSAGEDGNQPQHF.

The V call is TRBV29-1, the J call TRBJ1-1; D call uncertain. CDR3 size: 15 residues. Trimming stripped 6 bases from V and 0 bases from J, with 17 bases between. Germline CDR1 is SQVTM and CDR2 is ANQGSEA. The CDR3 sequence: CSVQLELLMNTEAFF. CDR3 nucleotide sequence: TGCAGCGTCCAACTCGAACTGCTCATGAACACTGAAGCTTTCTTT.

V and J are TRBV2 and TRBJ1-2, with D unresolved. V was clipped by 5 bases and J by 2 bases, with 6 bases between them. The CDR3 sequence is 12 residues long. Germline lookup yields CDR1 SNHLY and CDR2 FYNNEI. The CDR3 nucleotides are TGTGCCAGCAGTCGGGAGAACTATGGCTACACCTTC. Residues: CASSRENYGYTF.

CDR3 nucleotide sequence: TGTGCCAGCAGATCATCCGGGACTAGCTCGATTTTTGAGACCCAGTACTTC. This encodes CASRSSGTSSIFETQYF. The chain recombines TRBV27 with TRBJ2-5; 9 nucleotides align to TRBD2. The junction had 16 bases not matched to a gene; V was cut back by 6 bases and J by 5 bases. CDR3 length equals 17 residues. Per germline, CDR1 MNHEY and CDR2 SMNVEV (reference sequence).